This note documents a single T cell receptor (beta chain) sequence. What it binds is not known. The data originate from a study of OX40 agonist ivuxolimab in advanced cancers. Study as a whole: Enrolled patients in dose escalation had cancers that were hepatocellular carcinoma, melanoma, renal cell or head and neck cancer. Past anti-PD-1, anti-PD-L1 or anti-CTLA-4 therapy was accepted, and 40% to 45% had received some. Study-wide results and limits: The antigens recognized by the expanded peripheral T cells, that is their antigen specificity, were not determined.

Sequencing used immunoSEQ multiplex PCR; TCRdb keeps in-frame clones, though not all of them. The sample consists of about 48,000 clones, approximately 83% of them appearing once. Germline CDR1 reads SGHDN; CDR2 reads FVKESK. The CDR3 loop spans 13 amino acids. The V and J ends lost 2 bases and 14 bases respectively, with 15 bases between them. Samples were taken at baseline and on day 1 of cycles 4 and 7. The sequencing here drew on CD4+ or CD8+ T cells sorted from blood, taken in a trial of the OX40 agonist ivuxolimab. The V and J genes are TRBV14 and TRBJ2-2, with D unclear. This sequence was found in an adult with an advanced solid tumor such as melanoma, head and neck, liver or kidney cancer. The CDR3 is CASSQYSRWGLFF. DNA for the CDR3: TGTGCCAGCAGCCAATATTCCCGATGGGGACTGTTTTTT.